Described below is a single TCR beta chain sequence and its context. This clone has more than one count but fewer than ten. No antigen is known for it. Qualities for individual bases were not recorded, and no much larger clone is one base off. This specimen comes from a study of OX40 agonist ivuxolimab in advanced cancers. Broadly, across the study: Ivuxolimab was a fully human IgG2 agonistic monoclonal antibody targeting the costimulatory receptor OX40 (CD134). Intravenous ivuxolimab was administered to patients every 2 weeks at six dose levels: 0.01, 0.1, 0.3, 1.5, 3 and 10 mg/kg. Of the approximately 50 dose-escalation patients, hepatocellular carcinoma was present in about 19, melanoma in approximately 15, renal cell carcinoma in 9 and head and neck cancer in 9. In the dose-escalation cohort, roughly 82% of patients were male, and the mean age was 60 years with a range of roughly 20 to 80. Prior anti-PD-1, anti-PD-L1 or anti-CTLA-4 therapy was permitted, and about two fifths of dose-escalation patients had received checkpoint inhibitors. Partial responses occurred in three dose-escalation patients, of whom one had hepatocellular carcinoma and two had cutaneous melanoma. Peripheral TCRbeta sequencing was intended to test whether TCR sequence diversity was altered and clonal T-cell expansion was caused by ivuxolimab. The paper covers the monotherapy dose-escalation part of the phase I ivuxolimab trial, which included N of about 50 patients.

Overall study outcomes, separate from this receptor: After ivuxolimab, more expanded clones were found on average in CD8+ T cells than in CD4+ T cells. In the 0.1-3.0 mg/kg groups, partial responders had among the lowest normalized peripheral clonal expansion, particularly in CD8+ T cells. Low levels of normalized T-cell clonal expansion were also seen in some patients who did not respond. Antigen specificity was not determined for the clonally expanded peripheral T cells. Clonal expansion of both CD4+ and CD8+ blood T cells was observed from baseline to week 6 at doses 0.1 to 3.0 mg/kg.

To sequence the TCRbeta CDR3 region, genomic DNA was isolated from the sorted cells. The immunoSEQ Assay was used for sequencing of TCRbeta CDR3 regions. Entries here come from immuneACCESS through TCRdb and include only in-frame sequences with V and J called. Some clones fail to appear in such tables; in the studies checked, an unresolved V gene covers under half of the shortfall, and the cause of the remainder is unknown. Here the sample has 70,000 to 95,000 clones; around 90% occur a single time. The top ten clonotypes cover over 10% of the sample. V loses 6 bases, J loses 5 bases, and the germline ends lie 17 bases apart. The CDR3, from cysteine to phenylalanine, totals 15 residues. Only the CDR3 region is kept as DNA, spanning 45 bases read in frame from base 1. Reading the germline V gene gives CDR1 MRHNA and CDR2 SNTAGT. The trial excluded patients who had a history of autoimmune disease or who were on systemic immunosuppression. Peripheral blood for TCR sequencing was collected from all dose cohorts at baseline, on cycle 4 day 1, and on cycle 7 day 1. The samples were taken from a phase I, first-in-human, multicenter, open-label dose-escalation trial of ivuxolimab. Adults with locally advanced or metastatic melanoma, renal cell carcinoma, hepatocellular carcinoma or head and neck squamous cell carcinoma were enrolled in the trial. Before TCR sequencing, CD4+ T cells and CD8+ T cells from peripheral blood were sorted into separate populations.

The sample was CD4+ or CD8+ T cells sorted from blood, taken in a trial of the OX40 agonist ivuxolimab. This sequence was found in an adult with an advanced solid tumor such as melanoma, head and neck, liver or kidney cancer. The chain is encoded by TRBV6-4 joined to TRBJ2-1, with the D segment possibly TRBD1 or TRBD2, each aligning over 5 bases. The DNA sequence is given as TGTGCCAGCAGCTCGGGACCTCGGGCCCACAATGAGCAGTTCTTC. Protein translation: CASSSGPRAHNEQFF.